This T cell receptor (beta chain) was sequenced during a study of OX40 agonist ivuxolimab in advanced cancers. Autoimmune disease history or systemic immunosuppression excluded patients. Measured with immunoSEQ multiplex PCR; TCRdb has only the in-frame clones, and not every one. The sample has around 84,000 clones, under 85% seen once. Germline loops: CDR1 MDHEN, CDR2 SYDVKM. After removal of 5 bases from V and 4 bases from J, the junction contained 9 bases not matched to a gene. CDR3 length: 16 residues. The receptor's source is an adult with an advanced solid tumor such as melanoma, head and neck, liver or kidney cancer. The chain joins TRBV28 to TRBJ1-2; 11 nucleotides line up with TRBD1. This specimen consisted of CD4+ or CD8+ T cells sorted from blood, obtained in a trial of the OX40 agonist ivuxolimab. The CDR3 region is CASSTPGQGEIYGYTF. DNA of the CDR3: TGTGCCAGCAGTACACCGGGACAGGGGGAGATCTATGGCTACACCTTC.